The rows below give T cell receptor beta chains drawn from one sample of a study of shared clonotypes between healthy human individuals. Data came from immunoSEQ multiplex PCR; TCRdb stores just in-frame clones and leaves some out. The table records approximately 1.1 million clones, 75% to 80% of them present only once. The sample comprised memory CD4+ T cells from PBMCs. The receptors were sampled from a man between 18 and 29 years old in good health. Some clones in this sample may be carry-over from other donors' samples. Each CDR3 is given with its conserved first and last residue.

TRBJ2-3 | TRBV18 | CASSPATDTQYF
TRBJ1-1 | TRBV5-4 | CASSPGQGIGEAFF
TRBJ2-5 | TRBV4-1 | CASSPGARLPETQYF
TRBJ1-1 | TRBV5-1 | CASSLDGQGPAEAFF
TRBJ1-1 | TRBV12-5 | CASGLQMNTEAFF
TRBJ2-1 | TRBV19 | CASSIDWNSEQFF
TRBJ2-1 | TRBV6-1 | CAIPDSEGNNEQFF
TRBJ2-1 | TRBV2 | CASSEQGVGNEQFF
TRBJ2-2 | TRBV7-9 | CASSLLAGAVGELFF
TRBJ1-5 | TRBV18 | CASSPPGAGGVNQPQHF
TRBJ1-6 | TRBV2 | CASSGTGNPGLHF
TRBJ2-1 | TRBV2 | CASSDRQRYNEQFF
TRBJ2-5 | TRBV2 | CASRGAQETQYF
TRBJ1-4 | TRBV11-2 | CASSLGARTNEKLFF
TRBJ2-4 | TRBV13 | CASSFTITRAKNIQYF
TRBJ1-2 | TRBV28 | CASMRFGGREGYGYTF
TRBJ1-2 | TRBV2 | CASSTVPYGYTF
TRBJ2-1 | TRBV29-1 | CSVRGGLDEQFF
TRBJ1-5 | TRBV23-1 | CASSRGDRYSNQPQHF
TRBJ2-1 | TRBV5-8 | CASSLGPSGRGNEQFF
TRBJ2-1 | TRBV15 | CATSRSQSSYNEQFF
TRBJ2-7 | TRBV13 | CASSLTGTGYEQYF
TRBJ2-5 | TRBV2 | CASSELLGQTQYF
TRBJ1-2 | TRBV7-9 | CASSSEGVGYTF
TRBJ2-3 | TRBV5-1 | CASSEPWDTQYF
TRBJ2-5 | TRBV18 | CASSPRSGETQYF
TRBJ2-2 | TRBV28 | CASRGDRITGELFF
TRBJ2-3 | TRBV18 | CASSPSQGTDTQYF
TRBJ2-2 | TRBV5-6 | CASSLGSGMNTGELFF
TRBJ1-2 | TRBV9 | CASSVSPTGVARYGYTF
TRBJ2-7 | TRBV29-1 | CSVREPAEYEQYF
TRBJ1-1 | TRBV11-3 | CASSLEGEDTEAFF
TRBJ2-5 | TRBV11-2 | CASSPQGGRAVETQYF
TRBJ1-3 | TRBV28 | CASSSGNTIYF
TRBJ2-1 | TRBV10-3 | CAIRETGGSYNEQFF
TRBJ2-7 | TRBV2 | CASRGEDEQYF
TRBJ2-5 | TRBV7-6 | CASSSRTAQQETQYF
TRBJ2-4 | TRBV9 | CASSPRKPLAKNIQYF
TRBJ1-1 | TRBV4-2 | CASSQVGSFTMNTEAFF
TRBJ1-2 | TRBV28 | CASSSGTGFRGYTF
TRBJ2-7 | TRBV28 | CASSFGGGNGGGAYEQYF
TRBJ2-1 | TRBV7-2 | CASSLTSRVNEQFF
TRBJ2-7 | TRBV30 | CAWSAQGPYPYEQYF
TRBJ1-5 | TRBV27 | CASSSRISNQPQHF
TRBJ2-1 | TRBV28 | CASKNTPGAGEQFF
TRBJ2-7 | TRBV7-2 | CASSLTLSPPASEQYF
TRBJ1-2 | TRBV4-1 | CASSQDSRFTNYGYTF
TRBJ2-1 | TRBV5-1 | CASSLEGSGVNEQFF
TRBJ2-1 | TRBV7-2 | CASSLMEIAGAYNEQFF
TRBJ2-3 | TRBV18 | CASSPPSTDTQYF
TRBJ2-3 | TRBV6-1 | CASKTGTAFTDTQYF
TRBJ2-1 | TRBV6-6 | CASSSQVPANEQFF
TRBJ2-7 | TRBV28 | CASSPPGGSGRGGEQYF
TRBJ2-2 | TRBV4-3 | CASSQDRAGRNTGELFF